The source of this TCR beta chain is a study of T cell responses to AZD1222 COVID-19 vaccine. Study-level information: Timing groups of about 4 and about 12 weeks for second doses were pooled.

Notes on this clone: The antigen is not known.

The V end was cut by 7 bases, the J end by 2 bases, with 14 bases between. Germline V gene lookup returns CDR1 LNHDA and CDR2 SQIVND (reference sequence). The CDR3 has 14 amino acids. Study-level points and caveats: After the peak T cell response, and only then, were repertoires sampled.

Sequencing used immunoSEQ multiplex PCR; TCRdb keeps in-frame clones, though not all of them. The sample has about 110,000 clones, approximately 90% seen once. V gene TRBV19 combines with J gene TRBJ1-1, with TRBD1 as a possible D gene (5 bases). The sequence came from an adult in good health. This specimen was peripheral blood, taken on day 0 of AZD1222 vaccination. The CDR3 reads CASKPPGSNTEAFF. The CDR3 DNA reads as TGTGCCAGTAAACCCCCAGGGAGCAACACTGAAGCTTTCTTT.